Given below is one T cell receptor beta chain in context. This entry comes from a study of blood T cell repertoires in COVID-19. Study-level information: The analysed material was cDNA or gDNA that came from T cells, B-cell-depleted T cells, or PBMCs.

Per the original data handling: Using reference gene primer amplification, nucleated cell counts were estimated. Sequencing was performed with immunoSEQ multiplex PCR; in TCRdb, only in-frame clones are kept and a portion is missing. Clonal size and the V and J genes are those of that table, whereas D and trimming came from the DNA. The sample includes 200,000 or so clones, 65% to 85% of them seen just once. Everyone who took part was roughly 18 to 89 years old, and they came from 20 to 25 US areas. The recovered donors of Cohort 3 showed two negative PCRs, clearance, or symptom resolution. Germline V gene sequence: CDR1 SGHNT, CDR2 YYREEE (reference sequence). The V end was cut by 0 bases, the J end by 3 bases, with 9 bases between. The CDR3 runs 14 residues.

The rearrangement uses TRBV5-4 and TRBJ2-5; D not resolved. Sequencing was performed on PBMCs or T cells enriched from blood (not recorded which). The sequence was collected from a man aged 40-49 years who had recovered from COVID-19. The CDR3 sequence: CASSLVSQEETQYF. The CDR3 nucleotides are TGTGCCAGCAGCTTGGTATCCCAGGAAGAGACCCAGTACTTC.